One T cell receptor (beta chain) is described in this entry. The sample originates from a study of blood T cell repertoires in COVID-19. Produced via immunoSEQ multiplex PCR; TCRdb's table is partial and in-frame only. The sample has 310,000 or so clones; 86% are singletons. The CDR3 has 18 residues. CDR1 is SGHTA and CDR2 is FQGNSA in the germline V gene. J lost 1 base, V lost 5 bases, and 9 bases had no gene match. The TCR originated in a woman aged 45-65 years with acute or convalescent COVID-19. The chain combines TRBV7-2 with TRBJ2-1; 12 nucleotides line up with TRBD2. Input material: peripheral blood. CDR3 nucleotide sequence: TGTGCCAGCAGCCACCGGCCGACTAGCGGGAGTTCCTACAATGAGCAGTTCTTC. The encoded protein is CASSHRPTSGSSYNEQFF.